This T cell receptor (beta chain) is from a study of persistence of HIV-infected CD4 T cells. Study results and limitations: Antigen-responding cells were enriched for degenerate expanded CDR3beta sequences.

Regarding this clone: Its specificity is unknown.

CDR1 and CDR2 (germline): SGHVS, FNYEAQ. V gave up 5 bases and J gave up 2 bases, with 13 bases separating them. The CDR3 is 15 residues long. Sequencing used immunoSEQ version 4 in survey mode. Assay: immunoSEQ multiplex PCR; the TCRdb copy retains only in-frame clones and omits some. This table has around 39,000 clones, around 90% appearing once. Nonspecific anti-CD3/anti-CD28 bead stimulation represents the broad CD4+ T cell repertoire. Responding CD4+ T cells were sorted by upregulation of both CD40 ligand and CD69. Donors had CD4+ T cell counts above 400 cells/uL and were CMV-seropositive. The TCR sequence derives from an adult man with HIV who was CMV-seropositive. The chain carries TRBV7-6 and TRBJ1-3, with D perhaps TRBD1 (6 bases). Sequenced material: CD4+ T cells sorted from PBMCs after approximately 18-hour stimulation, taken from a patient who received antiretroviral therapy. Written as DNA, the CDR3 is TGTGCCAGCAGCCCAGGGGAGGCAGCTGGAAACACCATATATTTT. Translated: CASSPGEAAGNTIYF.